This record looks at one T cell receptor (beta chain) sequence and its context. What it binds is not known. V gave up 2 bases and J gave up 6 bases; unmatched junction bases: 6. Germline V gives CDR1 GTSNPN, CDR2 SVGIG (reference sequence). The CDR3 sequence is 16 residues long. Per the original data handling: Out-of-frame sequences were removed, leaving a few million distinct TCRbeta sequences. The table came from immunoSEQ multiplex PCR; TCRdb's copy has only in-frame clones and leaves some out. That table furnishes V, J and clone size, whereas the DNA furnished D and trimming. The sample has 75,000 to 90,000 clones, more than 70% seen once. Single viable CD3+CD4+CD8-CD45RO+ cells were sorted as the memory CD4+ T cells. Total CD4+ T cells were enriched by CD4 positive selection. These data are taken from a study of memory CD4+ T cells and cytomegalovirus serostatus. Overall study: Healthy Belgian adult donors included about nine CMV-positive and 24 CMV-negative people.

General study results and limits: 67 of 164 known CMV-associated TCRbeta sequences appeared in CD4+ memory.

Sequences were obtained from memory CD4+ T cells from blood. The chain recombines TRBV30 with TRBJ2-2; 13 nucleotides match TRBD2. The sequence was obtained from an adult in good health and CMV-seronegative. DNA for the CDR3: TGTGCCTGGAGTTATGGACTAGCGGGGGTTTCCGGGGAGCTGTTTTTT. Translating gives CAWSYGLAGVSGELFF.